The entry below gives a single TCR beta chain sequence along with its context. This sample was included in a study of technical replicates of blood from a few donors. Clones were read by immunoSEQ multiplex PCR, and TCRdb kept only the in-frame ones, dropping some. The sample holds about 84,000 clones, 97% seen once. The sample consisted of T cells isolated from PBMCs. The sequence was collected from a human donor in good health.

This chain's CDR3 is CASSTSQGVTGELFF. The DNA of the CDR3 is TGTGCCAGCAGTACATCACAGGGGGTTACCGGGGAGCTGTTTTTT. This rearrangement joins TRBV6-1 to TRBJ2-2, with 8 bases fitting TRBD1. This CDR3 is built from 15 residues. V lost 5 bases to trimming and J lost 5 bases; unmatched junction nucleotides: 7. The germline gives CDR1 MNHNS, CDR2 SASEGT.